These 17 T cell receptor beta chains share one sample of origin, sequenced in a study of molecular identifiers for immune sequencing clone quantification. A single record per CDR3 protein comes from TCRdb applying MiXCR to the PCR reads. The sample lists some 580,000 distinct CDR3 sequences, 25% occurring once. Sequences were obtained from naive CD8+ T cells from blood, with Jurkat cell RNA spiked in. Subset described: FACS-sorted CD8+CD4-CCR7+CD45RA+ naive T cells. Receptors were obtained from a human donor in good health. Some libraries in this study had Jurkat cell RNA spiked in.

As to this clonotype: This could be a read error, since a much larger clone is one nucleotide away. The CDR3, as DNA: TGTGCCAGCAGTTCACGGAATCAGCCCCAGCATTTT. Protein: CASSSRNQPQHF. This chain uses TRBV27 with TRBJ1-5, with unresolved D. The CDR3 loop spans 12 amino acids. Germline V gives CDR1 MNHEY, CDR2 SMNVEV (reference sequence). V lost 4 bases and J 4 bases, leaving 5 bases between the germline ends.

The chain employs TRBV9 and TRBJ2-3, with 7 bases lining up with TRBD1. The V gene's germline CDR1 is SGDLS and CDR2 YYNGEE. The J segment lost 6 bases and the V segment lost 6 bases, leaving 16 bases of the junction unmatched. This CDR3 spans 16 amino acids. Here the CDR3 DNA reads TGTGCCAGCACTTTGGAAGGGGGCGCCCCCTTTGATACGCAGTATTTT. Translated, it gives CASTLEGGAPFDTQYF.

The table lists this clonotype with a few counts. The chain employs TRBV7-9 and TRBJ2-1; 7 nucleotides line up with TRBD1. V was clipped by 5 bases and J by 2 bases; unmatched bases: 6. This CDR3 has 15 amino acids. The V gene's germline CDR1 is SEHNR and CDR2 FQNEAQ (reference sequence). CDR3 nucleotide sequence: TGTGCCAGCAGCATCGCCGGGACAGCCTACAATGAGCAGTTCTTC. It codes for CASSIAGTAYNEQFF. Combining the CDR3 with reference TRBV7-9 and TRBJ2-1 gives the whole variable domain DTGVSQNPRHKITKRGQNVTFRCDPISEHNRLYWYRQTLGQGPEFLTYFQNEAQLEKSRLLSDRFSAERPKGSFSTLEIQRTEQGDSAMYLCASSIAGTAYNEQFFGPGTRLTVL.

This clonotype has ten or more counts. The chain is built from TRBV4-2 and TRBJ2-6; D is unresolved. The germline gives CDR1 LGHNA, CDR2 YNFKEQ. The length of the CDR3 is 19 residues. Trimming took off 0 bases at V and 0 bases at J, with 15 bases between the two ends. In DNA, the CDR3 is TGTGCCAGCAGCCAAGATCCCAGTGGACGGACCTCTGGGGCCAACGTCCTGACTTTC. Encoded protein: CASSQDPSGRTSGANVLTF.

This clonotype is a singleton in its sample. A much larger clone is a single base away; this may be a read error. The chain recombines TRBV20-1 with TRBJ2-3; D perhaps matches TRBD2 (5 bases). The CDR3 sequence is 15 residues long. Germline V CDR1 and CDR2: DFQATT, SNEGSKA (reference sequence). Here the CDR3 reads CSARDLDLHTNTQYF. The CDR3 DNA reads TGCAGTGCTAGAGATTTGGACTTACACACAAATACGCAGTATTTT.

The chain uses TRBV4-2 and TRBJ2-7, with D possibly being TRBD1 or TRBD2 (5 bases each). The CDR3 covers 17 residues. Germline loops: CDR1 LGHNA, CDR2 YNFKEQ. Trimming left V 0 bases short and J 7 bases short, with 22 bases between. DNA for the CDR3: TGTGCCAGCAGCCAAGAGAGGGGCCGAGGGACCTACGAAGAGCAGTACTTC. This gives the protein CASSQERGRGTYEEQYF.

Ten or more counts support this clonotype. As DNA, the CDR3 is TGTGCCAGCAGCTTAGGGCCGACCCAGTACTTC. Amino acid sequence: CASSLGPTQYF. The rearrangement links TRBV7-6 to TRBJ2-5; D not certain. Looked up from germline, CDR1 is SGHVS and CDR2 is FNYEAQ. The CDR3 totals 11 residues. The V gene lost 1 base and the J gene lost 7 bases, with 4 bases spanning the gap. The whole variable domain, remainder taken from reference TRBV7-6 and TRBJ2-5, is GAGVSQSPRYKVTKRGQDVALRCDPISGHVSLYWYRQALGQGPEFLTYFNYEAQQDKSGLPNDRFSAERPEGSISTLTIQRTEQRDSAMYRCASSLGPTQYFGPGTRLLVL.

This clonotype showed up just a few times. The V gene is TRBV6-6, the J gene TRBJ2-7; D not certain. Germline CDR1 is MNHNY and CDR2 is SVGAGI (reference sequence). V dropped 6 bases and J dropped 2 bases, with 14 bases sitting between them. There are 14 residues in the CDR3. CDR3 bases: TGTGCCAGCAGCCCTGGAACTAACCCCTACGAGCAGTACTTC. Encoded protein: CASSPGTNPYEQYF.

This clonotype was counted ten times or more. The chain uses TRBV25-1 and TRBJ1-6; no clear D gene. V shed 2 bases and J shed 8 bases, with 7 bases lying between them. Germline values: CDR1 MGHDK, CDR2 SYGVNS. The CDR3 sequence is 13 residues long. CDR3 loop: CASSEQEDSPLHF. The CDR3 DNA sequence: TGTGCCAGCAGTGAACAGGAGGATTCACCCCTCCACTTT.

The sample holds many counts of this clonotype. J is TRBJ2-1 and V is TRBV5-1, with D possibly being TRBD1 (6 bases). The CDR3 has 18 amino acids. Per germline, CDR1 SGHRS and CDR2 YFSETQ. Trimming removed 4 bases at V and 0 bases at J, with 20 bases between. CDR3 nucleotides: TGCGCCAGCAGCACCGGCAGAGGGGGAATTAGCTCCTACAATGAGCAGTTCTTC. As protein: CASSTGRGGISSYNEQFF.

In this sample, this clonotype turned up a few times. The genes are TRBV27 and TRBJ1-6, with D perhaps matching TRBD1 (5 bases). This CDR3 comprises 14 residues. CDR1 and CDR2 from the germline V gene are MNHEY and SMNVEV (reference sequence). Trimming shortened V by 5 bases and J by 8 bases, and 13 bases separated the two germline ends. This CDR3 reads CASSQDSTDSPLHF. In DNA, the CDR3 is TGTGCCAGCAGTCAAGACAGTACGGATTCACCCCTCCACTTT.

With regard to this clonotype: This sequence may be a read error, since a much larger clone differs from it by one base. The chain has TRBV15 and TRBJ1-1, with D unclear. The CDR3 totals 16 residues. In germline, CDR1 is LNHNV, CDR2 YYDKDF (reference sequence). CDR3 sequence reads: CATSIGLRRLNTEASF. CDR3 nucleotide sequence: TGTGCCACCAGCATCGGGTTAAGGAGATTGAACACTGAAGCTTCCTTT.

Comment on this clonotype: A much larger clone is a single base away; this may be a read error. This sequence joins TRBV12-3 or TRBV12-4 and TRBJ2-2, with a tentative D call TRBD2 (5 bases). The length of the CDR3 is 13 residues. The CDR3 region has the DNA TGTGCCAGCAGCGGTCTAGGGATCGGGGTGCTGTTTTTT. The encoded protein is CASSGLGIGVLFF.

The chain combines TRBV6-2 or TRBV6-3 with TRBJ2-5, with TRBD2 as a possible D gene (5 bases). The CDR3 has 15 amino acids. Germline CDR1 MNHEY, CDR2 SVGEGT. V lost 0 bases, J lost 2 bases, and 10 bases lay in between. Here the CDR3 reads CASSYSSGIQETQYF. The DNA of the CDR3 is TGTGCCAGCAGTTACTCGTCGGGGATACAAGAGACCCAGTACTTC.

The rearrangement uses TRBV5-3 and TRBJ2-3; D not certain. TRBV5-3 belongs to the ORF category, with a function that is uncertain. Trimming took 8 bases from V and 1 from J, leaving 17 bases between them. CDR3 length equals 15 residues. CDR3 sequence reads: CASSYDDGGTDTQYF. In DNA, the CDR3 is TGTGCCAGCAGTTACGATGACGGCGGCACAGATACGCAGTATTTT.

This clonotype turned up a few times. V is TRBV28 and J is TRBJ2-5, with D perhaps matching TRBD1 (5 bases). Trimming removed 3 bases from V and 2 bases from J, with 16 bases in between. The germline gives CDR1 MDHEN, CDR2 SYDVKM. This CDR3 has 16 residues. The CDR3 DNA reads TGTGCCAGCAGTTTTTCCCGACAGACAGTACAAGAGACCCAGTACTTC. Translating gives CASSFSRQTVQETQYF.

This clonotype has ten or more counts. The chain carries TRBV7-9 and TRBJ1-1, with D possibly matching TRBD1 (6 bases). This CDR3 contains 16 residues. In germline, CDR1 is SEHNR, CDR2 FQNEAQ (reference sequence). The V gene lost 1 base and the J gene lost 5 bases, with 17 bases spanning the gap. CDR3 protein: CASSLVPGALGTEAFF. In DNA, the CDR3 is TGTGCCAGCAGCTTAGTCCCGGGGGCGCTGGGAACTGAAGCTTTCTTT.